Below, 32 T cell receptor beta chains from the same sample are listed, as sequenced in a study of blood T cell repertoires in COVID-19. This table comes from immunoSEQ multiplex PCR, and its TCRdb copy is limited to in-frame clones, with some not included. The sample records about 91,000 clones, 75% to 85% being singletons. The specimen was peripheral blood. Receptors were obtained from a woman older than 75 with acute or convalescent COVID-19.

This chain links TRBV4-3 with TRBJ2-7; TRBD1 matches at 8 bases. V trimming: 3 bases; J trimming: 6 bases; junction bases outside the gene matches: 7. Germline CDR1 and CDR2: LGHNA and YSLEER. The CDR3 is 14 amino acids. The CDR3: CASSHGQGVGEQYF. The DNA of the CDR3 is TGCGCCAGCAGCCACGGACAGGGAGTAGGCGAGCAGTACTTC.

The V and J genes are TRBV9 and TRBJ2-1, with TRBD2 as a possible D gene (6 bases). This CDR3 has 16 amino acids. Germline V gene data show CDR1 as SGDLS and CDR2 as YYNGEE. The V gene lost 3 bases and the J gene lost 0 bases, with 13 bases spanning the gap. The DNA of the CDR3 is TGTGCCAGCAGCGGCCCGGGAGCCCCCTCCTACAATGAGCAGTTCTTC. Its protein is CASSGPGAPSYNEQFF.

The genes are TRBV5-1 and TRBJ1-5; TRBD1 matches at 7 bases. After removal of 2 bases from V and 4 bases from J, the junction contained 3 bases not matched to a gene. The CDR3 extends over 14 amino acids. CDR1 SGHRS and CDR2 YFSETQ come from the germline V gene. The CDR3 here is CASSFGTDNQPQHF. The CDR3 region has the DNA TGCGCCAGCAGCTTCGGGACAGATAATCAGCCCCAGCATTTT.

The chain carries TRBV2 and TRBJ2-3; TRBD2 agrees at 9 bases. The V gene end was trimmed by 8 bases and the J gene end by 2 bases; junction bases not matched to a gene: 2. The CDR3 totals 13 residues. Per germline, CDR1 SNHLY and CDR2 FYNNEI. DNA for the CDR3: TGTGCCAGCTTAGCGGGGGTCACAGATACGCAGTATTTT. Its translation is CASLAGVTDTQYF.

J is TRBJ2-7 and V is TRBV5-4, with D tentatively TRBD2 (6 bases). Germline CDR1 is SGHNT and CDR2 is YYREEE (reference sequence). The CDR3 totals 15 residues. V was clipped by 1 base and J by 2 bases, with 13 bases between them. CDR3 sequence (DNA): TGTGCCAGCAGCTTGTCGGCCACGGGGGCCTACGAGCAGTACTTC. This encodes CASSLSATGAYEQYF.

The chain recombines TRBV19 with TRBJ2-7; weak D call: TRBD2 (6 bases). The CDR3 extends over 13 amino acids. CDR1 and CDR2 from the germline V gene are LNHDA and SQIVND (reference sequence). V shed 4 bases and J shed 4 bases, with 11 bases lying between them. The CDR3 sequence is CASSTVAGYEQYF. The CDR3 DNA is TGTGCCAGTAGTACTGTGGCGGGGTACGAGCAGTACTTC.

The chain joins TRBV4-2 to TRBJ2-3, with 8 bases fitting TRBD1. The length of the CDR3 is 16 residues. With V trimmed by 0 bases and J by 3 bases, 5 bases remained unmatched. Per germline, CDR1 LGHNA and CDR2 YNFKEQ. CDR3 nucleotide sequence: TGTGCCAGCAGCCAAGATAGGTGGGACAGGACAGATACGCAGTATTTT. It codes for CASSQDRWDRTDTQYF.

This clone was counted between two and nine times. The genes are TRBV6-1 and TRBJ2-3, with D perhaps matching TRBD2 (6 bases). This CDR3 comprises 15 residues. The V and J ends lost 1 base and 5 bases respectively, with 13 bases between them. The germline gives CDR1 MNHNS, CDR2 SASEGT. DNA for the CDR3: TGTGCCAGCAGTGAAGGGCAGGGAGGCCTAGATACGCAGTATTTT. This sequence encodes CASSEGQGGLDTQYF.

DNA of the CDR3: TGCGCCAGCAGCTTGGCCGGGGAAGAAAAACTGTTTTTT. Amino acid sequence: CASSLAGEEKLFF. The chain couples TRBV5-1 to TRBJ1-4; no definite D call. The CDR3 contains 13 residues. The germline gives CDR1 SGHRS, CDR2 YFSETQ. V shed 0 bases and J shed 8 bases, with 8 bases lying between them. Supplemented by reference TRBV5-1 and TRBJ1-4, the full variable domain reads KAGVTQTPRYLIKTRGQQVTLSCSPISGHRSVSWYQQTPGQGLQFLFEYFSETQRNKGNFPGRFSGRQFSNSRSEMNVSTLELGDSALYLCASSLAGEEKLFFGSGTQLSVL.

This chain links TRBV30 with TRBJ2-3; 14 bases align to TRBD2. Per the germline V gene, CDR1 is GTSNPN and CDR2 is SVGIG (reference sequence). Germline trimming cut 6 bases from V and 6 bases from J; bases unmatched to any gene: 8. The CDR3 extends over 15 amino acids. The CDR3 DNA reads as TGTGCCTGCGACTGGACTAGCGGGGGGTCGGATACGCAGTATTTT. Translated: CACDWTSGGSDTQYF. The variable domain in full, with the rest retrieved from reference TRBV30 and TRBJ2-3, is SQTIHQWPATLVQPVGSPLSLECTVEGTSNPNLYWYRQAAGRGLQLLFYSVGIGQISSEVPQNLSASRPQDRQFILSSKKLLLSDSGFYLCACDWTSGGSDTQYFGPGTRLTVL.

This clone was seen a few times. This rearrangement joins TRBV24-1 to TRBJ1-5; TRBD1 matches 9 bases. Trimming removed 5 bases from V and 4 bases from J; junction bases left unmatched: 5. This CDR3 has 15 residues. CDR1 KGHDR and CDR2 SFDVKD come from the germline V gene. CDR3 DNA: TGTGCCACCAGTGCTGGGACAGGGACAAATCAGCCCCAGCATTTT. Translation: CATSAGTGTNQPQHF.

The chain carries TRBV15 and TRBJ2-7; D call uncertain. CDR3 length equals 13 residues. Germline V gene sequence: CDR1 LNHNV, CDR2 YYDKDF (reference sequence). V was pared by 5 bases and J by 2 bases, with 10 bases between. The CDR3 DNA follows: TGTGCCACCAGCTCCCGCCCGGCCTACGAGCAGTACTTC. Its protein product is CATSSRPAYEQYF. The whole variable domain, remainder taken from reference TRBV15 and TRBJ2-7, is DAMVIQNPRYQVTQFGKPVTLSCSQTLNHNVMYWYQQKSSQAPKLLFHYYDKDFNNEADTPDNFQSRRPNTSFCFLDIRSPGLGDTAMYLCATSSRPAYEQYFGPGTRLTVT.

The genes are TRBV3-1 (or the pseudogene TRBV3-2) and TRBJ1-1; 9 bases are a match to TRBD1. This CDR3 is 14 amino acids long. The junction had 8 bases not matched to a gene; V was cut back by 6 bases and J by 6 bases. Germline V gene sequence: CDR1 LGHDT, CDR2 YNNKEL (reference sequence). CDR3 nucleotides: TGTGCCAGCAGTAACAGGGGGCGCAGGGCTGAAGCTTTCTTT. This sequence encodes CASSNRGRRAEAFF.

This chain links TRBV7-9 with TRBJ2-1; TRBD2 agrees at 7 bases. V was clipped by 2 bases and J by 4 bases; unmatched bases: 2. The CDR3 is 14 amino acids. In germline, CDR1 is SEHNR, CDR2 FQNEAQ (reference sequence). CDR3: CASSLTSAYNEQFF. CDR3 coding DNA: TGTGCCAGCAGCTTAACTAGCGCTTACAATGAGCAGTTCTTC.

This clone was found once. This rearrangement joins TRBV5-4 to TRBJ1-1; D call uncertain. Trimming pared 0 bases from V and 2 bases from J, leaving 5 bases between. CDR3 length equals 13 residues. Germline CDR1 SGHNT, CDR2 YYREEE (reference sequence). DNA for the CDR3: TGTGCCAGCAGCTTGGTCCCTAACACTGAAGCTTTCTTT. It codes for CASSLVPNTEAFF.

This clone was seen only a few times. V and J are TRBV3-1 (or the pseudogene TRBV3-2) and TRBJ1-5; TRBD1 matches at 8 bases. This CDR3 is built from 13 residues. The ends lost 6 bases at V and 7 bases at J; junction bases unmatched: 5. Germline V CDR1 and CDR2: LGHDT, YNNKEL (reference sequence). In DNA form, the CDR3 reads TGTGCCAGCAGTCCCGGGACAGGACAGCCCCAGCATTTT. It is translated as CASSPGTGQPQHF.

V is TRBV27 and J is TRBJ1-1; tentative D call: TRBD1 (5 bases). Germline CDR1 reads MNHEY; CDR2 reads SMNVEV (reference sequence). The CDR3 totals 16 residues. Deletions cut 3 bases from V and 4 bases from J, with 18 bases between. The CDR3 coding sequence is TGTGCCAGCAGTTTCCAAACAGTAGGGGCTCTCACTGAAGCTTTCTTT. Protein product: CASSFQTVGALTEAFF.

The chain uses TRBV27 and TRBJ1-2; D remains unclear. V lost 1 base and J 0 bases, leaving 9 bases between the germline ends. The germline gives CDR1 MNHEY, CDR2 SMNVEV (reference sequence). There are 15 residues in the CDR3. CDR3 in amino acids: CASSLFGLANYGYTF. Here the CDR3 DNA reads TGTGCCAGCAGTTTATTTGGTTTAGCTAACTATGGCTACACCTTC.

The chain links TRBV6-5 to TRBJ1-5, with TRBD1 matching 8 bases. CDR1 is MNHEY and CDR2 is SVGAGI in the germline V gene. The CDR3 totals 15 residues. The V segment lost 7 bases and the J segment 0 bases; nucleotides outside the gene matches: 5. CDR3 protein: CASKSTGGSNQPQHF. The CDR3 coding sequence is TGTGCCAGCAAAAGTACAGGGGGTAGCAATCAGCCCCAGCATTTT.

This clone was picked up one time. The CDR3 bases are TGTGCCAGCAGCTTACTCGACAGGGGTTATGGCTACACCTTC. This gives the protein CASSLLDRGYGYTF. V and J are TRBV7-2 and TRBJ1-2; 8 bases line up with TRBD1. The V gene's germline CDR1 is SGHTA and CDR2 FQGNSA. The CDR3 extends over 14 amino acids. V lost 2 bases to trimming and J lost 5 bases; unmatched junction nucleotides: 4. Using reference TRBV7-2 and TRBJ1-2 for the parts outside the CDR3, the full variable domain is GAGVSQSPSNKVTEKGKDVELRCDPISGHTALYWYRQSLGQGLEFLIYFQGNSAPDKSGLPSDRFSAERTGGSVSTLTIQRTQQEDSAVYLCASSLLDRGYGYTFGSGTRLTVV.

The chain joins TRBV6-1 to TRBJ1-4; D gene ambiguous. Germline CDR1 MNHNS, CDR2 SASEGT. There are 15 residues in the CDR3. The V end lost 1 base, the J end lost 3 bases, and 9 bases lay between the germline ends. The CDR3 region is CASSEGFAANEKLFF. The CDR3 DNA sequence: TGTGCCAGCAGTGAAGGGTTCGCAGCTAATGAAAAACTGTTTTTT.

This clone was detected once. V is TRBV9 and J is TRBJ2-1; 13 bases line up with TRBD2. V was pared by 3 bases and J by 4 bases, with 4 bases of the junction left unmatched. Germline V gives CDR1 SGDLS, CDR2 YYNGEE. The CDR3 covers 16 residues. CDR3 sequence: CASSGTSGRRYNEQFF. Here the CDR3 DNA reads TGTGCCAGCAGCGGGACTAGCGGGAGAAGGTACAATGAGCAGTTCTTC.

This chain connects TRBV7-2 to TRBJ2-1; TRBD2 aligns across 12 bases. The CDR3 contains 14 residues. Trimming removed 3 bases from V and 7 bases from J; junction bases left unmatched: 1. Germline-derived CDR1 and CDR2 are SGHTA and FQGNSA. DNA for the CDR3: TGTGCCAGCAGCTTCGGGACTAGCGGGAATGAGCAGTTCTTC. It specifies CASSFGTSGNEQFF.

The CDR3 spells CAISESIARETDTQYF. CDR3 in DNA: TGTGCCATCAGTGAGTCGATCGCCAGGGAAACAGATACGCAGTATTTT. This chain uses TRBV10-3 with TRBJ2-3; possibly TRBD1 for D (5 bases). From germline, CDR1 is ENHRY and CDR2 SYGVKD. Deletions cut 0 bases from V and 3 bases from J, with 13 bases between. The CDR3 totals 16 residues.

The chain carries TRBV11-3 and TRBJ2-4; TRBD1 agrees at 9 bases. With 5 bases clipped from V and 4 bases from J, the junction kept 3 bases outside the gene matches. The CDR3 covers 14 residues. The germline V gene encodes CDR1 SGHNT and CDR2 YENEEA. The CDR3 spells CASSPGTGKNIQYF. Here the CDR3 DNA reads TGTGCCAGCAGCCCCGGGACAGGGAAAAACATTCAGTACTTC.

The rearrangement joins TRBV11-2 to TRBJ1-3; 8 bases are shared with TRBD1. Germline trimming cut 3 bases from V and 3 bases from J; bases unmatched to any gene: 4. CDR1 is SGHAT and CDR2 is FQNNGV in the germline V gene. CDR3 size: 15 residues. The CDR3 spells CASSFQGAIGNTIYF. The CDR3, as DNA: TGTGCCAGCAGCTTTCAGGGGGCAATTGGAAACACCATATATTTT.

This clone was seen more than once but under ten times. This rearrangement joins TRBV30 to TRBJ2-1, with 10 bases aligning to TRBD1. The CDR3 has 13 amino acids. The germline CDR1 and CDR2 sequences are GTSNPN and SVGIG (reference sequence). After removal of 4 bases from V and 10 bases from J, the junction contained 7 bases not matched to a gene. The CDR3 is CAWTGTGAREQFF. The CDR3 DNA reads as TGTGCCTGGACCGGGACAGGGGCCCGAGAGCAGTTCTTC.

This clone was counted between two and nine times. The same CDR3 arises from other DNA sequences in this sample as well. CDR3 region: CASSYSLNEQFF. CDR3 nucleotide sequence: TGTGCCAGCAGTTACTCCCTAAATGAGCAGTTCTTC. The chain recombines TRBV6-5 with TRBJ2-1, with D uncertain. This CDR3 region has 12 residues. Germline V lookup: CDR1 MNHEY, CDR2 SVGAGI. Trimming took 0 bases from V and 7 from J, leaving 4 bases between them.

The chain uses TRBV27 and TRBJ2-5; 8 nucleotides align to TRBD2. V gave up 8 bases and J gave up 2 bases; unmatched junction bases: 7. Germline loops: CDR1 MNHEY, CDR2 SMNVEV (reference sequence). This CDR3 is built from 14 residues. The CDR3 is CASRSAGGQETQYF. CDR3 coding DNA: TGTGCCAGCCGGAGTGCGGGGGGACAAGAGACCCAGTACTTC.

The V gene is TRBV12-1, the J gene TRBJ1-5. TRBV12-1 has pseudogene status. This CDR3 region has 19 residues. The CDR3 loop is CASWRGSDCQESSNQPQHF. CDR3 nucleotides: TGTGCCAGCTGGCGGGGTTCGGACTGTCAGGAGAGTAGCAATCAGCCCCAGCATTTT.

This clone showed up just a few times. This chain uses TRBV16 with TRBJ1-2; D possibly corresponds to TRBD1 (6 bases). CDR1 and CDR2 from the germline V gene are KGHSY and FQNENV. The CDR3 runs 15 residues. V was cut by 0 bases and J by 2 bases, with 10 bases left in between. The DNA for the CDR3 is TGTGCCAGCAGCCAATCTACGGGGGGCAACTATGGCTACACCTTC. It is translated as CASSQSTGGNYGYTF.

This clone has more than one count but fewer than ten. The same CDR3 also results from other DNA sequences found in this sample. CDR3 coding DNA: TGTGCCAGCTCACCAGGTCAGGGCCTCTATGGCTACACCTTC. It specifies CASSPGQGLYGYTF. The gene calls are TRBV18 and TRBJ1-2; a possible D gene is TRBD1 (5 bases). With 2 bases removed from V and 4 bases from J, the gap between germline ends came to 11 bases. The CDR3 is 14 residues long. Germline V gene sequence: CDR1 KGHSH, CDR2 LQKENI.